This T cell receptor beta chain was profiled in a study of T cells in Graves' hyperthyroidism and ophthalmopathy. Amplification targeted TCR beta CDR3 regions from RNA transcripts. First-round RT-PCR with HTBI primers amplified the TCR CDR3 region. TCRdb reprocessed the multiplex PCR reads with MiXCR, giving one entry per CDR3 protein. Of fewer than 450,000 distinct CDR3 sequences in the sample, about 15% were seen once. When hyperthyroidism was first diagnosed, the blood sample was taken, preceding any ophthalmopathy symptoms. Looked up from germline, CDR1 is LNHNV and CDR2 is YYDKDF (reference sequence). The CDR3 length is 14 residues. The ends were cut back, 0 bases at V and 5 bases at J, with 10 bases in the middle.

The rearrangement joins TRBV15 to TRBJ1-2, with D perhaps matching TRBD1 (6 bases). The sample taken for sequencing was blood. This TCR came from a young woman with Graves' hyperthyroidism that later progressed to Graves' ophthalmopathy. The CDR3 spells CATSRDSQGYGYTF. Written as DNA, the CDR3 is TGTGCCACCAGCAGAGACTCCCAGGGGTATGGCTACACCTTC.